The 21 T cell receptor beta chains in this list originate from one sample, sequenced in a study of T cells in Graves' hyperthyroidism and ophthalmopathy. RNA transcripts yielded amplified TCR beta CDR3 regions. The HTBI primer set drove a first-round RT-PCR of the TCR CDR3. One entry per CDR3 protein results from TCRdb running MiXCR on the multiplex PCR reads. The table shows some 570,000 distinct CDR3 sequences, with roughly 15% occurring only once. The sequenced sample was blood. These receptors originate from a woman between 18 and 29 years old with Graves' ophthalmopathy.

V gene TRBV20-1 combines with J gene TRBJ2-7; 8 nucleotides match TRBD2. V lost 5 bases and J lost 0; bases outside the gene matches: 9. Looked up from germline, CDR1 is DFQATT and CDR2 is SNEGSKA (reference sequence). The CDR3 loop spans 15 amino acids. CDR3 DNA sequence: TGCAGTGCTGGGGGGGATAGCGGGGACTCCTACGAGCAGTACTTC. Translating it yields CSAGGDSGDSYEQYF.

This clonotype appeared a single time. This sequence may be a read error, since a much larger clone differs from it by one base. CDR3 in DNA: TGTGCCAGCAGTTCCTGGGACAGTTCATGGAACACTGGAGCTTTCTTT. This encodes CASSSWDSSWNTGAFF. The chain uses TRBV6-5 and TRBJ2-2; TRBD1 matches at 7 bases. The DNA end favors TRBJ1-1, so the J call may be wrong. The CDR3 extends over 16 amino acids. CDR1 is MNHEY and CDR2 is SVGAGI in the germline V gene.

V and J are TRBV5-1 and TRBJ1-2; 8 nucleotides align to TRBD1. The CDR3 spans 16 residues. V dropped 0 bases and J dropped 4; count of bases not matched to a gene: 8. Germline V CDR1 and CDR2: SGHRS, YFSETQ. CDR3 DNA: TGCGCCAGCAGCTTGGCCTGGACAGGGATAGGCTATGGCTACACCTTC. Translated, it gives CASSLAWTGIGYGYTF.

This clonotype was recorded many times. This chain joins TRBV29-1 and TRBJ2-3, with D tentatively TRBD1 (6 bases). In germline, CDR1 is SQVTM, CDR2 ANQGSEA. Deletions cut 5 bases from V and 4 bases from J, with 19 bases between. This CDR3 region has 15 residues. CDR3 nucleotides: TGCAGCGTTAGGGGGTTTAGCGTGGAGGCAGATACGCAGTATTTT. This translates into CSVRGFSVEADTQYF.

This clonotype was seen many times. The V and J genes are TRBV2 and TRBJ1-5; D not resolved. CDR3 size: 15 residues. The V gene's germline CDR1 is SNHLY and CDR2 FYNNEI. Trimming took 6 bases from V and 0 from J, leaving 12 bases between them. The DNA for the CDR3 is TGTGCCAGCAGCTCGGCTGGGCATAGCAATCAGCCCCAGCATTTT. Amino acid sequence: CASSSAGHSNQPQHF.

This clonotype was seen at least ten times. The chain combines TRBV11-3 with TRBJ1-1; D gene uncertain. The CDR3 has 12 residues. CDR1 is SGHNT and CDR2 is YENEEA in the germline V gene. V shed 2 bases and J shed 5 bases, with 6 bases lying between them. The CDR3 region is CASSLWWTEAFF. As DNA, the CDR3 is TGTGCCAGCAGCTTATGGTGGACTGAAGCTTTCTTT.

The chain is built from TRBV19 and TRBJ1-3, with D possibly TRBD1 on 5 matching bases. The V gene lost 5 bases and the J gene lost 4 bases, with 21 bases spanning the gap. The germline V gene has CDR1 LNHDA and CDR2 SQIVND (reference sequence). The CDR3 covers 17 residues. CDR3 sequence reads: CASSFGDARWSGNTIYF. In nucleotides, the CDR3 is TGTGCCAGTAGTTTCGGGGACGCCCGGTGGTCCGGAAACACCATATATTTT.

CDR3 amino acids: CASSYTGTPAYEQYF. CDR3 DNA sequence: TGTGCCAGCAGCTACACCGGGACTCCCGCCTACGAGCAGTACTTC. The rearrangement joins TRBV27 to TRBJ2-7; tentatively, D is TRBD2 (6 bases). V lost 6 bases and J lost 2, with 17 bases in between. The V gene's germline CDR1 is MNHEY and CDR2 SMNVEV (reference sequence). This CDR3 spans 15 amino acids.

The chain has TRBV19 and TRBJ2-3, with D possibly being TRBD2 (6 bases). The ends were cut back, 5 bases at V and 2 bases at J, with 17 bases in the middle. Germline V gives CDR1 LNHDA, CDR2 SQIVND (reference sequence). The CDR3 length is 16 residues. The CDR3 reads CASSPLAEYFTDTQYF. CDR3 DNA: TGTGCCAGTAGTCCTTTAGCGGAGTACTTCACAGATACGCAGTATTTT.

Many counts were recorded for this clonotype. The chain uses TRBV30 and TRBJ1-1; 7 bases are shared with TRBD1. V trimming: 4 bases; J trimming: 1 base; junction bases outside the gene matches: 3. Per the germline V gene, CDR1 is GTSNPN and CDR2 is SVGIG (reference sequence). The CDR3 runs to 13 residues. The CDR3 region is CAWKTGSNTEAFF. CDR3 sequence (DNA): TGTGCCTGGAAGACAGGGTCGAACACTGAAGCTTTCTTT.

This clonotype appeared a few times. The genes are TRBV29-1 and TRBJ2-3; 8 bases are shared with TRBD2. The CDR3 length is 15 residues. Trimming removed 0 bases from V and 6 bases from J; junction bases left unmatched: 8. Germline loops: CDR1 SQVTM, CDR2 ANQGSEA. Written as DNA, the CDR3 is TGCAGCGTTGAAGACGGGTCGGCGGGGGGTGATACGCAGTATTTT. Translation gives CSVEDGSAGGDTQYF.

The V and J genes are TRBV6-5 and TRBJ1-1; D is perhaps TRBD1 (6 bases). There are 15 residues in the CDR3. Germline CDR1 and CDR2: MNHEY and SVGAGI. Trimming shortened V by 2 bases and J by 7 bases, and 17 bases separated the two germline ends. The CDR3 is CASSYTWGGAIEAFF. The CDR3 DNA is TGTGCCAGCAGTTACACCTGGGGGGGGGCGATTGAAGCTTTCTTT.

This clonotype came up many times. The chain joins TRBV28 to TRBJ2-3; possibly TRBD2 for D (6 bases). The germline gives CDR1 MDHEN, CDR2 SYDVKM. The CDR3 is 15 residues long. V shed 6 bases and J shed 2 bases, with 15 bases lying between them. CDR3 sequence: CASRDTGTHTDTQYF. The CDR3 DNA reads TGTGCCAGCAGGGATACCGGGACTCACACAGATACGCAGTATTTT.

The V call is TRBV29-1, the J call TRBJ2-2; 10 bases agree with TRBD1. Looked up from germline, CDR1 is SQVTM and CDR2 is ANQGSEA. V lost 7 bases to trimming and J lost 5 bases; unmatched junction nucleotides: 4. CDR3 length: 13 residues. For the CDR3, the DNA is TGCAGCGGGAGACAGGGGGCAACCGGGGAGCTGTTTTTT. Amino acids: CSGRQGATGELFF.

This clonotype has a handful of counts. V usage is TRBV24-1 and J usage is TRBJ2-1; perhaps D is TRBD1 or TRBD2 (5 bases each). V was pared by 11 bases and J by 9 bases, with 13 bases between. CDR1 and CDR2 from the germline V gene are KGHDR and SFDVKD. This CDR3 contains 11 residues. CDR3 nucleotides: TGTGCCATTGGACGGGGCGGTGAGCAGTTCTTC. This sequence encodes CAIGRGGEQFF.

A few counts support this clonotype. V and J are TRBV15 and TRBJ2-2, with TRBD1 as a possible D gene (6 bases). The CDR3 has 15 amino acids. Germline values: CDR1 LNHNV, CDR2 YYDKDF (reference sequence). The V end lost 1 base, the J end lost 4 bases, and 10 bases lay between the germline ends. CDR3 sequence reads: CATSRVLGGTGELFF. The CDR3 DNA is TGTGCCACCAGCAGAGTTCTAGGGGGCACCGGGGAGCTGTTTTTT.

This clonotype was detected only once. The junction and the germline gene differ at one end; a read error may be behind it. The J gene is TRBJ2-2, the V gene TRBV28, with 7 nucleotides matching TRBD1. Per the germline V gene, CDR1 is MDHEN and CDR2 is SYDVKM. CDR3 length: 16 amino acids. The CDR3 DNA sequence: TGTGCCTGCAGTCCCGAGACAGGGCGTAGAACCGGGGAGCTGTTTTTT. Its translation: CACSPETGRRTGELFF. The full variable domain, rest sourced from reference TRBV28 and TRBJ2-2, is DVKVTQSSRYLVKRTGEKVFLECVQDMDHENMFWYRQDPGLGLRLIYFSYDVKMKEKGDIPEGYSVSREKKERFSLILESASTNQTSMYLCACSPETGRRTGELFFGEGSRLTVL.

This clonotype showed up just a few times. This chain links TRBV4-1 with TRBJ1-3; a weak D match, TRBD1 (5 bases). Germline CDR1 reads MGHRA; CDR2 reads YSYEKL. CDR3 length: 15 residues. The V and J ends lost 0 bases and 5 bases respectively, with 11 bases between them. The CDR3 is CASSQDLWGRNTIYF. The CDR3 region has the DNA TGCGCCAGCAGCCAAGATCTGTGGGGGAGAAACACCATATATTTT.

This clonotype showed up just a few times. The CDR3: CASSDETDSQETQYF. CDR3 sequence (DNA): TGTGCCAGCAGTGACGAGACAGACTCGCAAGAGACCCAGTACTTC. This sequence joins TRBV6-1 and TRBJ2-5; D is possibly TRBD1 (5 bases). The CDR3 extends over 15 amino acids. CDR1 is MNHNS, CDR2 SASEGT, per germline. Trimming left V 3 bases short and J 2 bases short, with 13 bases between.

This clonotype occurred a few times. V usage is TRBV30 and J usage is TRBJ2-1; TRBD2 matches at 7 bases. The CDR3 runs to 13 residues. J gave up 9 bases and V 3 bases, and 8 bases lay outside the gene matches. In germline, CDR1 is GTSNPN, CDR2 SVGIG (reference sequence). CDR3 loop: CAWSPSSGTEQFF. The CDR3 bases are TGTGCCTGGAGCCCGTCCAGCGGGACTGAGCAGTTCTTC.

This clonotype occurred a few times. A much larger clonotype is one base distant, so this may be a read error. The chain carries TRBV11-1 and TRBJ2-1, with 8 bases lining up with TRBD2. J lost 4 bases, V lost 5 bases, and 10 bases had no gene match. The CDR3 spans 16 residues. Per the germline V gene, CDR1 is SGHAT and CDR2 is FQDESV (reference sequence). CDR3 amino acids: CASSHSAGGIYNEQFF. CDR3 in DNA: TGTGCCAGCAGCCACTCGGCGGGAGGCATTTACAATGAGCAGTTCTTC.